One and the same sample provided the 7 T cell receptor beta chains below, sequenced in a study of T cell responses to AZD1222 COVID-19 vaccine (dated by TCRdb to the early 2020s). The library was prepared using the immunoSEQ multiplex PCR assay. TCRdb carries this immuneACCESS record with in-frame sequences only. Its versions omit some clonotypes, under half of them owing to an unresolved V gene in the studies checked, with the rest unexplained. The sample table records about 120,000 clones; approximately 92% of these occur just once. The ten largest clones capture roughly 13% of the sample. The sample's time point, from its label and the paper: baseline before first vaccination. Sequencing was performed on peripheral blood, taken on day 0 of AZD1222 vaccination. These receptors came from an adult in good health.

This clone was counted a single time. V gene TRBV10-2 combines with J gene TRBJ1-1, with D perhaps matching TRBD1 (5 bases). The germline V and J ends were trimmed by 3 bases and 1 base, with 9 bases remaining between them. From germline, CDR1 is WSHSY and CDR2 SAAADI. This CDR3 has 14 amino acids. The CDR3 region has the DNA TGCGCCAGCAGTGATTGGGACCAGAACACTGAAGCTTTCTTT. Its protein is CASSDWDQNTEAFF.

The gene calls are TRBV6-4 and TRBJ1-5, with D uncertain. CDR1 is MRHNA and CDR2 is SNTAGT in the germline V gene. The CDR3 sequence is 13 residues long. The V end was cut by 5 bases, the J end by 4 bases, with 9 bases between. The CDR3 here is CASSQDWNQPQHF. DNA for the CDR3: TGTGCCAGCAGTCAGGATTGGAATCAGCCCCAGCATTTT.

The CDR3 coding sequence is TGCAGCGTTGAAGTGAATTCTGGCTACACCTTC. Protein product: CSVEVNSGYTF. This sequence joins TRBV29-1 and TRBJ1-2; D is uncertain. This CDR3 spans 11 amino acids. Between the trimmed V and J ends, which lost 1 base and 7 bases, there was a span of 7 bases. Per germline, CDR1 SQVTM and CDR2 ANQGSEA.

J is TRBJ2-1 and V is TRBV12-3 or TRBV12-4; D remains unclear. Trimming took off 8 bases at V and 6 bases at J, with 11 bases between the two ends. CDR3 length equals 12 residues. CDR3 coding DNA: TGTGCCAGCGTATTATCTGGCAATGAGCAGTTCTTC. Translating it yields CASVLSGNEQFF.

The chain joins TRBV29-1 to TRBJ2-5; 10 bases match TRBD1. Germline loops: CDR1 SQVTM, CDR2 ANQGSEA. V lost 1 base to trimming and J lost 9 bases; unmatched junction nucleotides: 14. CDR3 length: 16 amino acids. CDR3 DNA: TGCAGCGTTGAAGGGGATGACAGGGGGCCGGTTTTATCCCAGTACTTC. Residues: CSVEGDDRGPVLSQYF.

This clone is a singleton in its sample. The chain uses TRBV7-9 and TRBJ1-1, with D unresolved. Trimming took 3 bases from V and 4 from J, leaving 12 bases between them. This CDR3 is 14 amino acids long. CDR1 and CDR2 (germline): SEHNR, FQNEAQ (reference sequence). CDR3 region: CASSFIAEVTEAFF. In DNA form, the CDR3 reads TGTGCCAGCAGCTTTATTGCAGAAGTCACTGAAGCTTTCTTT.

Comments on this clone: At the DNA level, this CDR3 is encoded by other sequences in the same sample as well. The chain employs TRBV12-3 or TRBV12-4 and TRBJ1-6; possible D gene TRBD1, 5 bases. V lost 2 bases and J lost 10, with 6 bases in between. The CDR3 contains 12 residues. CDR3 nucleotides: TGTGCCAGCAGTTTACGGGGGTCACCCCTCCACTTT. Translated, it gives CASSLRGSPLHF.